The 20 T cell receptor beta chains below come from one sample, sequenced in a study of blood T cell repertoires in COVID-19. TCRdb's table, derived via immunoSEQ multiplex PCR, lists solely in-frame clones and lacks some. The table records a few hundred thousand clones, about 91% of them present only once. The sample taken for sequencing was peripheral blood. The receptor set was obtained from a woman between 40 and 50 years old who had recovered from COVID-19.

The chain links TRBV6-5 to TRBJ1-2, with TRBD1 matching 9 bases. V gave up 6 bases and J gave up 3 bases; unmatched junction bases: 8. This CDR3 region has 15 residues. Germline V gives CDR1 MNHEY, CDR2 SVGAGI. The chain's CDR3 is CASRPTGGVDYGYTF. The CDR3 coding sequence is TGTGCCAGCAGGCCCACAGGGGGCGTGGACTATGGCTACACCTTC.

This clone occurred a few times. The rearrangement links TRBV7-8 to TRBJ2-7, with a possible D match to TRBD2 (6 bases). Germline CDR1 and CDR2: SGHVS and FQNEAQ. The CDR3 runs to 14 residues. Trimming cost V 4 bases and J 0 bases, with 10 bases left between them. CDR3: CASSWDGSSYEQYV. The CDR3 nucleotides read TGTGCCAGCAGCTGGGACGGGAGCTCCTACGAGCAGTACGTC.

The V call is TRBV11-3, the J call TRBJ1-6; no reliable D call. CDR1 and CDR2 from the germline V gene are SGHNT and YENEEA. The CDR3 spans 18 residues. V gave up 3 bases and J gave up 8 bases, with 23 bases separating them. CDR3 in DNA: TGTGCCAGCAGCTTTTTTGATTTACGGATAGAAGCGGATTCACCCCTCCACTTT. Translating it yields CASSFFDLRIEADSPLHF.

This chain joins TRBV7-2 and TRBJ1-2, with no clear D. V lost 3 bases and J 1 base, leaving 9 bases between the germline ends. CDR3 size: 14 residues. CDR1 SGHTA and CDR2 FQGNSA come from the germline V gene. CDR3 sequence (DNA): TGTGCCAGCAGCTTCGTAACGGTTAACTATGGCTACACCTTC. Translating it yields CASSFVTVNYGYTF.

This chain uses TRBV27 with TRBJ2-1, with a possible D match to TRBD2 (5 bases). V lost 6 bases and J lost 2, with 14 bases in between. Germline values: CDR1 MNHEY, CDR2 SMNVEV (reference sequence). The CDR3 totals 15 residues. CDR3 sequence: CASSRRDGPYNEQFF. The CDR3 nucleotides are TGTGCCAGCAGCCGCCGGGATGGCCCCTACAATGAGCAGTTCTTC.

The V and J genes are TRBV11-3 and TRBJ1-1; 7 positions agree with TRBD1. This CDR3 contains 15 residues. Per germline, CDR1 SGHNT and CDR2 YENEEA. V lost 3 bases and J lost 1; bases outside the gene matches: 5. This chain's CDR3 is CASSFGDRKNTEAFF. The CDR3 DNA reads TGTGCCAGCAGCTTCGGGGACAGAAAGAACACTGAAGCTTTCTTT.

This rearrangement joins TRBV9 to TRBJ1-1; 9 bases fit TRBD1. The V gene end was trimmed by 3 bases and the J gene end by 10 bases; junction bases not matched to a gene: 10. The CDR3 length is 14 residues. Germline V lookup: CDR1 SGDLS, CDR2 YYNGEE. CDR3 nucleotides: TGTGCCAGCAGCGCCGGACAGGGGCAGTTAGGAGCTTTCTTT. Translation gives CASSAGQGQLGAFF.

This rearrangement joins TRBV11-2 to TRBJ2-1, with TRBD1 as a possible D gene (5 bases). The V end was cut by 1 base, the J end by 8 bases, with 18 bases between. Germline V gene lookup returns CDR1 SGHAT and CDR2 FQNNGV. The CDR3 has 16 amino acids. The CDR3 sequence: CASSLVGRTPADEQFF. DNA for the CDR3: TGTGCCAGCAGCTTAGTGGGTCGGACACCTGCCGATGAGCAGTTCTTC.

The count of this clone is one. V usage is TRBV14 and J usage is TRBJ2-1; 12 bases are a match to TRBD2. Germline trimming cut 0 bases from V and 4 bases from J; bases unmatched to any gene: 7. The length of the CDR3 is 18 residues. Per germline, CDR1 SGHDN and CDR2 FVKESK. DNA of the CDR3: TGTGCCAGCAGCCAAGAGTGGACTAGCGGGGTCCGTTACAATGAGCAGTTCTTC. Protein sequence: CASSQEWTSGVRYNEQFF.

The chain carries TRBV19 and TRBJ1-1; TRBD1 might be the D (5 bases). Trimming shortened V by 1 base and J by 4 bases, and 10 bases separated the two germline ends. CDR1 is LNHDA, CDR2 SQIVND, per germline (reference sequence). The CDR3 covers 14 residues. The CDR3 nucleotides are TGTGCCAGTAGTATAGGGAACGGGGGCACTGAAGCTTTCTTT. It yields the protein CASSIGNGGTEAFF. The full variable domain, its missing parts supplied by reference TRBV19 and TRBJ1-1, is DGGITQSPKYLFRKEGQNVTLSCEQNLNHDAMYWYRQDPGQGLRLIYYSQIVNDFQKGDIAEGYSVSREKKESFPLTVTSAQKNPTAFYLCASSIGNGGTEAFFGQGTRLTVV.

V usage is TRBV7-8 and J usage is TRBJ2-3; no definite D call. CDR3 size: 15 residues. The ends were cut back, 2 bases at V and 0 bases at J, with 9 bases in the middle. Germline V CDR1 and CDR2: SGHVS, FQNEAQ. This chain's CDR3 is CASSLRYSSTDTQYF. The CDR3 DNA is TGTGCCAGCAGCTTACGATACTCTAGCACAGATACGCAGTATTTT.

The J gene is TRBJ2-7, the V gene TRBV23-1; 8 nucleotides match TRBD2. TRBV23-1 is an ORF, and what it does is uncertain. CDR3 length: 16 amino acids. V dropped 4 bases and J dropped 4; count of bases not matched to a gene: 12. In nucleotides, the CDR3 is TGCGCCAGCAGTCCGCCCAACGCGGGGGGCGGGTACGAGCAGTACTTC. Translating it yields CASSPPNAGGGYEQYF.

The chain combines TRBV7-2 with TRBJ2-2, with TRBD1 matching over 10 bases. The V gene end was trimmed by 3 bases and the J gene end by 6 bases; junction bases not matched to a gene: 4. Germline CDR1 reads SGHTA; CDR2 reads FQGNSA. The CDR3 runs to 15 residues. The DNA of the CDR3 is TGTGCCAGCAGCTTGGGACAGGGGTATCCCGGGGAGCTGTTTTTT. The encoded protein is CASSLGQGYPGELFF.

This chain uses TRBV6-6 with TRBJ1-5; weak D call: TRBD1 (6 bases). V lost 0 bases, J lost 3 bases, and 12 bases lay in between. The germline CDR1 and CDR2 sequences are MNHNY and SVGAGI (reference sequence). This CDR3 is built from 16 residues. The CDR3 DNA reads TGTGCCAGCAGTTACTCCGGCAGGGGCCTCAATCAGCCCCAGCATTTT. Protein product: CASSYSGRGLNQPQHF.

Concerning this clone: In the same sample, other DNA sequences code for this CDR3. The chain has TRBV7-2 and TRBJ1-2, with a weak D call TRBD1 (5 bases). The ends were cut back, 1 base at V and 6 bases at J, with 9 bases in the middle. The CDR3 runs to 13 residues. Germline V gene data show CDR1 as SGHTA and CDR2 as FQGNSA. The CDR3 here is CASSLGRGNGYTF. The CDR3, as DNA: TGTGCCAGCAGCTTAGGAAGGGGTAATGGCTACACCTTC.

The genes are TRBV5-4 and TRBJ2-3; D remains ambiguous. This CDR3 is built from 13 residues. V gave up 4 bases and J gave up 0 bases, with 6 bases separating them. Per the germline V gene, CDR1 is SGHNT and CDR2 is YYREEE (reference sequence). Here the CDR3 reads CASSLKSTDTQYF. CDR3 nucleotide sequence: TGTGCCAGCAGCCTAAAGAGCACAGATACGCAGTATTTT.

The V gene is TRBV11-3, the J gene TRBJ2-2; maybe TRBD1 (5 bases). CDR3 size: 13 residues. Germline assignment: CDR1 SGHNT and CDR2 YENEEA. Trimming left V 1 base short and J 8 bases short, with 8 bases between. CDR3 residues: CASSLARTGELFF. Written as DNA, the CDR3 is TGTGCCAGCAGCTTAGCTCGGACAGGGGAGCTGTTTTTT. Variable domain in full (rest from reference TRBV11-3 and TRBJ2-2): EAGVVQSPRYKIIEKKQPVAFWCNPISGHNTLYWYLQNLGQGPELLIRYENEEAVDDSQLPKDRFSAERLKGVDSTLKIQPAELGDSAVYLCASSLARTGELFFGEGSRLTVL.

This clone was seen a single time. V gene TRBV21-1 combines with J gene TRBJ2-7; the D segment call TRBD1 is taken from the table without a DNA check. TRBV21-1 is termed a pseudogene. The CDR3 consists of 15 residues. In nucleotides, the CDR3 is TGTGCCAGCAGCCACAGACCCTACCTGAACTACGAGCAGTACGTC. Its translation is CASSHRPYLNYEQYV.

V is TRBV28 and J is TRBJ2-1; no reliable D call. The CDR3 consists of 12 residues. Per the germline V gene, CDR1 is MDHEN and CDR2 is SYDVKM. Trimming removed 3 bases from V and 5 bases from J, with 5 bases in between. In DNA form, the CDR3 reads TGTGCCAGCAGTTTCATAGACAATGAGCAGTTCTTC. Its translation: CASSFIDNEQFF.

J is TRBJ1-2 and V is TRBV2; no clear D. CDR1 is SNHLY and CDR2 is FYNNEI in the germline V gene. V dropped 5 bases and J dropped 2 bases, with 15 bases sitting between them. The CDR3 spans 15 residues. Written as DNA, the CDR3 is TGTGCCAGCAGTCCCCAGGCATCGGGAAACTATGGCTACACCTTC. It specifies CASSPQASGNYGYTF. Based on the CDR3 plus reference TRBV2 and TRBJ1-2, the full variable domain is EPEVTQTPSHQVTQMGQEVILRCVPISNHLYFYWYRQILGQKVEFLVSFYNNEISEKSEIFDDQFSVERPDGSNFTLKIRSTKLEDSAMYFCASSPQASGNYGYTFGSGTRLTVV.